Below, 14 T cell receptor beta chains from the same sample are listed, as sequenced in a study of regulatory T cells in long-lasting Graves disease. With iRepertoire HTBI primers and Arm-PCR of CDR3 regions, TCR beta libraries were built. MiXCR, applied by TCRdb to the multiplex PCR reads, yields one record per CDR3 protein. The sample has 350,000 to 450,000 distinct CDR3 sequences, 16% seen once. Documented time point: newly diagnosed GD, antithyroid drugs for less than 3 months. From RNA extracted from PBMCs, the TCR library was made. The sample was also reused in another study, on T cells in Graves' hyperthyroidism and ophthalmopathy.

Source: peripheral blood mononuclear cells (PBMCs), taken at new diagnosis, from a patient treated with antithyroid drugs. These receptors were obtained from a man between 35 and 55 years old with Graves disease.

This clonotype was detected a few times. V usage is TRBV9 and J usage is TRBJ1-4; no clear D gene. The V gene's germline CDR1 is SGDLS and CDR2 YYNGEE. The CDR3 is 16 residues long. The V gene lost 6 bases and the J gene lost 3 bases, with 18 bases spanning the gap. The CDR3 here is CASTVGPRRANEKLFF. CDR3 in DNA: TGTGCCAGCACCGTTGGTCCGAGACGGGCTAATGAAAAACTGTTTTTT.

Concerning this clonotype itself: The junction differs from germline at one of its ends, possibly a read error. The chain couples TRBV11-2 to TRBJ2-3, with D possibly TRBD1 on 5 matching bases. The germline V gene encodes CDR1 SGHAT and CDR2 FQNNGV. The CDR3 length is 14 residues. The CDR3 here is CASSLDRNTGTQYF. DNA of the CDR3: TGTGCCAGCAGCTTAGACAGAAACACAGGTACGCAGTATTTT.

The gene calls are TRBV30 and TRBJ1-5; 7 bases fit TRBD1. From germline, CDR1 is GTSNPN and CDR2 SVGIG (reference sequence). CDR3 length equals 13 residues. The J segment lost 5 bases and the V segment lost 3 bases, leaving 4 bases of the junction unmatched. The CDR3 sequence: CAWSPDRDQPQHF. For the CDR3, the DNA is TGTGCCTGGAGCCCCGACAGGGATCAGCCCCAGCATTTT.

This clonotype was seen repeatedly, ten times or more. V and J are TRBV4-1 and TRBJ1-6, with no clear D. The CDR3 runs to 16 residues. Germline values: CDR1 MGHRA, CDR2 YSYEKL. Trimming stripped 3 bases from V and 8 bases from J, with 17 bases between. CDR3 DNA sequence: TGCGCCAGCAGCCAGCGTTTAAGCGGTATTTATTCACCCCTCCACTTT. This gives the protein CASSQRLSGIYSPLHF.

This clonotype appeared a few times. The chain has TRBV20-1 and TRBJ2-2; D is possibly TRBD2 (6 bases). The CDR3 runs to 16 residues. Germline V gene sequence: CDR1 DFQATT, CDR2 SNEGSKA (reference sequence). V was shortened by 2 bases and J by 4 bases, with 17 bases between the two germline ends. CDR3 protein: CSARLGGSAGTGELFF. The CDR3 nucleotides read TGCAGTGCTAGATTGGGAGGTAGCGCGGGCACCGGGGAGCTGTTTTTT.

V gene TRBV29-1 combines with J gene TRBJ2-1; D call uncertain. Trimming left V 3 bases short and J 4 bases short, with 7 bases between. CDR1 and CDR2 from the germline V gene are SQVTM and ANQGSEA. The CDR3 totals 12 residues. CDR3 nucleotides: TGCAGCGTTGAGGGGTTTTACAATGAGCAGTTCTTC. It translates to CSVEGFYNEQFF.

As regards this clonotype: Compared with germline, one end of the junction differs, possibly owing to a read error. The J gene is TRBJ2-2, the V gene TRBV5-6; no definite D call. The germline V gene has CDR1 SGHDT and CDR2 YYEEEE. CDR3 length: 14 amino acids. The CDR3 loop reads CTSSLLPVTGELFF. As DNA, the CDR3 is TGTACCAGCAGCTTGTTACCCGTCACCGGGGAGCTGTTTTTT.

This clonotype was detected many times. The chain joins TRBV20-1 to TRBJ2-5; perhaps TRBD1 as D (5 bases). CDR3 size: 14 residues. Germline values: CDR1 DFQATT, CDR2 SNEGSKA (reference sequence). Trimming pared 0 bases from V and 5 bases from J, leaving 13 bases between. The CDR3 DNA reads TGCAGTGCTAGAGATGGCAGGGTGAGCGAGACCCAGTACTTC. It encodes CSARDGRVSETQYF.

This clonotype was seen repeatedly, ten times or more. The chain combines TRBV19 with TRBJ2-2; 11 nucleotides match TRBD1. Trimming at V came to 3 bases and at J to 5 bases, leaving 2 bases not matched to a gene. The germline CDR1 and CDR2 sequences are LNHDA and SQIVND (reference sequence). CDR3 length equals 15 residues. CDR3 coding DNA: TGTGCCAGTAGTATTGGGACAGGGGGTACCGGGGAGCTGTTTTTT. It codes for CASSIGTGGTGELFF.

The sample holds one count of this clonotype. The V gene is TRBV2, the J gene TRBJ1-4; TRBD1 is a possible D gene (6 bases). Trimming removed 6 bases at V and 8 bases at J, with 22 bases between. CDR1 and CDR2 from the germline V gene are SNHLY and FYNNEI. The CDR3 length is 16 residues. CDR3 sequence reads: CASRDRGGGAFEKLFF. The CDR3 DNA sequence: TGTGCCAGCAGAGACCGAGGGGGGGGCGCCTTCGAAAAACTGTTTTTT.

A single count supports this clonotype. V is TRBV12-3 or TRBV12-4 and J is TRBJ1-4, with 9 bases that match TRBD1. V gave up 3 bases and J gave up 8 bases; unmatched junction bases: 7. The length of the CDR3 is 15 residues. The CDR3 bases are TGTGCCAGCAGTTTGGGGGACAGGGCCGCGGAAAAACTGTTTTTT. Translating it yields CASSLGDRAAEKLFF.

The chain has TRBV6-1 and TRBJ2-1; D is undetermined. Germline V gene lookup returns CDR1 MNHNS and CDR2 SASEGT. The V end was cut by 8 bases, the J end by 2 bases, with 7 bases between. The CDR3 loop spans 12 amino acids. CDR3 protein: CASYVPYNEQFF. Written as DNA, the CDR3 is TGTGCCAGCTACGTACCCTACAATGAGCAGTTCTTC.

This clonotype was detected only a few times. The V gene is TRBV5-6, the J gene TRBJ2-5; 7 bases line up with TRBD2. The trim removed 5 bases at V and 1 base at J, leaving 8 bases unmatched. The V gene's germline CDR1 is SGHDT and CDR2 YYEEEE. The CDR3 loop spans 15 amino acids. The DNA of the CDR3 is TGTGCCAGCAGTTCCTGGGGAGGGACCCAAGAGACCCAGTACTTC. It is translated as CASSSWGGTQETQYF.

In this sample, this clonotype turned up many times. V gene TRBV12-3 or TRBV12-4 combines with J gene TRBJ1-5; no reliable D call. Trimming cost V 3 bases and J 3 bases, with 9 bases left between them. This CDR3 spans 14 amino acids. In DNA form, the CDR3 reads TGTGCCAGCAGTTTCGGCAGACTCAATCAGCCCCAGCATTTT. Its translation is CASSFGRLNQPQHF.